The 8 T cell receptor beta chains listed next were all sequenced from one sample in a study of molecular identifiers for immune sequencing clone quantification (dated by TCRdb to the late 2010s). The library relied on PCR. Sequenced on an Illumina HiSeq 4000. TCRdb applied fastp at Q25 and MiXCR to the public reads, then kept only in-frame beta chains. One record per CDR3 amino acid sequence lists the most common genes and DNA. Present in this sample are about half a million distinct CDR3 sequences, roughly a fifth of which were seen just once. The leading ten clones occupy about 0.8% of the sample. Material: naive CD8+ T cells from blood, with Jurkat cell RNA spiked in. The sample's cell subset or site label is to be understood as: FACS-sorted CD8+CD4-CCR7+CD45RA+ naive T cells. These TCRs come from a human donor in good health. Some libraries in this study had Jurkat cell RNA spiked in.

This clonotype has only a few counts. The J gene is TRBJ1-4, the V gene TRBV6-5, with D perhaps TRBD1 (5 bases). Trimming removed 3 bases at V and 5 bases at J, with 19 bases between. This CDR3 region has 17 residues. In germline, CDR1 is MNHEY, CDR2 SVGAGI. CDR3: CASSYGKVTATNEKLFF. The CDR3 bases are TGTGCCAGCAGTTATGGGAAGGTGACAGCGACAAATGAAAAACTGTTTTTT.

The chain has TRBV9 and TRBJ2-5, with D hard to call. Trimming shortened V by 4 bases and J by 1 base, and 14 bases separated the two germline ends. Germline assignment: CDR1 SGDLS and CDR2 YYNGEE. The CDR3 consists of 15 residues. Written as DNA, the CDR3 is TGTGCCAGCAGCCTCCTCTCGAGCCCCCAAGAGACCCAGTACTTC. Amino acid sequence: CASSLLSSPQETQYF.

This clonotype was detected ten times or more. J is TRBJ2-7 and V is TRBV4-3, with TRBD2 matching 11 bases. J lost 7 bases, V lost 4 bases, and 6 bases had no gene match. The germline gives CDR1 LGHNA, CDR2 YSLEER. The CDR3 contains 14 residues. CDR3 in DNA: TGCGCCAGCAGCCCCATAGCGGGGGGGCATGAGCAGTACTTC. Its protein is CASSPIAGGHEQYF.

The rearrangement uses TRBV25-1 and TRBJ1-2; 8 bases match TRBD1. J gave up 4 bases and V 3 bases, and 1 base lay outside the gene matches. The CDR3 totals 13 residues. The germline V gene has CDR1 MGHDK and CDR2 SYGVNS. CDR3 sequence reads: CASSEGTGYGYTF. CDR3 nucleotides: TGTGCCAGCAGTGAGGGGACAGGCTATGGCTACACCTTC.

This clonotype has a handful of counts. The rearrangement uses TRBV20-1 and TRBJ2-1; 13 bases agree with TRBD2. Per germline, CDR1 DFQATT and CDR2 SNEGSKA (reference sequence). The CDR3 extends over 16 amino acids. J lost 5 bases, V lost 3 bases, and 7 bases had no gene match. This chain's CDR3 is CSASGLTSGGDNEQFF. The CDR3 DNA reads TGCAGTGCTAGCGGACTTACTAGCGGGGGGGACAATGAGCAGTTCTTC.

As regards this clonotype: This may stem from a read error, because a much larger clone lies one nucleotide away. The V and J genes are TRBV11-2 and TRBJ2-3; D gene ambiguous. The ends were cut back, 4 bases at V and 5 bases at J, with 19 bases in the middle. Germline lookup yields CDR1 SGHAT and CDR2 FQNNGV. This CDR3 has 16 residues. The CDR3 DNA reads TGTGCCAGCAGCTCCTGGCCCGGGCTTGTAATAGATACGCAGTATTTT. The encoded protein is CASSSWPGLVIDTQYF. The variable domain in full, with the rest retrieved from reference TRBV11-2 and TRBJ2-3, is EAGVAQSPRYKIIEKRQSVAFWCNPISGHATLYWYQQILGQGPKLLIQFQNNGVVDDSQLPKDRFSAERLKGVDSTLKIQPAKLEDSAVYLCASSSWPGLVIDTQYFGPGTRLTVL.

This clonotype came up a few times. This chain links TRBV7-9 with TRBJ2-7; TRBD1 matches at 8 bases. Germline-derived CDR1 and CDR2 are SEHNR and FQNEAQ (reference sequence). With V trimmed by 3 bases and J by 0 bases, 7 bases remained unmatched. This CDR3 region has 16 residues. In nucleotides, the CDR3 is TGTGCCAGCAGCTTTTCGCGCGGGACAGGCTCCTACGAGCAGTACTTC. This translates into CASSFSRGTGSYEQYF.

This clonotype was seen a few times. The genes are TRBV28 and TRBJ2-1, with 9 bases aligning to TRBD1. The CDR3 has 17 amino acids. Germline CDR1 and CDR2: MDHEN and SYDVKM. V trimming: 1 base; J trimming: 2 bases; junction bases outside the gene matches: 6. The DNA of the CDR3 is TGTGCCAGCAGTTTATTTGCGGGACAGGGCCCCTACAATGAGCAGTTCTTC. The encoded protein is CASSLFAGQGPYNEQFF.